Described below is a single TCR beta chain sequence and its context. Its specific antigen is unknown. Qualities for individual bases were not recorded, and no much larger clone is one base off. Participants in the prospective study were aged roughly 18 to 100 years, lived in 20 to 25 United States geographic areas, and enrolled through a virtual design. In the prospective study, participants were assigned to cohorts based on the clinical history participants reported in a screening survey and a study questionnaire. Recovered participants in ImmuneRACE Cohort 3 were defined as having two consecutive negative NP/OP PCR tests, clearance from a healthcare professional, or resolution of symptoms. Mobile phlebotomists in the prospective study collected whole blood, serum and a nasopharyngeal or oropharyngeal swab from every participant. Additional blood draws and questionnaires over an approximately 2-month period could optionally be provided by prospective study participants. Before DNA extraction, prospective study blood samples were shipped either frozen or at room temperature.

This specimen belongs to a study of blood T cell repertoires in COVID-19 (dated by TCRdb to 2020 to 2021). Study-level background: Samples from collaborators originated in the United States, Italy and Spain and spanned both the acute and convalescent phases of COVID-19. The material from the prospective study consisted of cDNA or gDNA derived from T cells, B-cell-depleted T cells, or PBMCs. Subjects who had been exposed to COVID-19, were actively infected with it, or had recovered from it provided the deeply sampled blood TCRbeta repertoires that made up the dataset. The repertoires were released in a freely available public database intended as a resource for research on the immune response to SARS-CoV-2. The samples were drawn from the first 160 participants of the ongoing ImmuneRACE study and from more than 1,000 subjects provided by 6 global collaborators. The sample metadata nearly always contained a de-identified subject ID, COVID-19 status, age in years and sex. HLA class I and class II types, where available, came from metadata supplied by the sample provider rather than from assay-based typing.

Broader findings and caveats from the paper: The amount of clinical and demographic metadata varied by source and participant and was provided uncurated.

TCRbeta CDR3 regions were amplified from genomic DNA using the immunoSEQ Assay, a bias-controlled multiplex PCR. The study's own analysis went as follows. Within the assay, amplification of reference gene primers was used to estimate how many nucleated cells each sample contained. To quantify the absolute abundance of each unique TCRbeta CDR3 rearrangement, sequence reads were collapsed and filtered. Productive Simpson clonality was computed per sample as the square root of Simpson's diversity index over productive rearrangements. TCRdb provides this immuneACCESS table in a form limited to in-frame rearrangements. Some clones are lacking; in checked studies, under half of them reflect an unresolved V gene, and why the rest are absent is not known. The D gene and trimming were derived from the DNA, and the V and J assignments and clone size from that table. Present in this sample are a few hundred thousand clones, over 75% of which were seen just once. The top ten hold almost 3% of the sample.

V sheds 3 bases and J sheds 1 base, leaving 9 bases between their ends. CDR1 SGHTA and CDR2 FQGNSA were looked up in the germline V gene. The cysteine opens and the phenylalanine closes a CDR3 of 14 amino acids. The retained sequence is limited to the CDR3, 42 bases, with the frame set at the first base. This TCR derives from a woman aged 25 to 39 who had recovered from COVID-19. Specimen: PBMCs or T cells enriched from blood (not recorded which). The chain is assembled from TRBV7-2 and TRBJ1-1, with the D gene too uncertain to name. The nucleotides are TGTGCCAGCAGCTTCCGCAGGCAGAACACTGAAGCTTTCTTT. It translates as CASSFRRQNTEAFF.